This T cell receptor (beta chain) was sequenced in a study of cytomegalovirus exposure and HLA in healthy donors. Findings and caveats of the study: According to the study, 160 or so TCR beta chains were cytomegalovirus-associated.

The protocol was immunoSEQ multiplex PCR, while the TCRdb copy is restricted to in-frame clones and leaves out a portion. The sample contains 200,000 or so clones, approximately 80% of which appear only once. Between the trimmed V and J ends, which lost 4 bases and 6 bases, there was a span of 15 bases. This CDR3 is built from 15 residues. The germline gives CDR1 KGHSH, CDR2 LQKENI. As for this clone: Its antigen is not known.

This sequence joins TRBV18 and TRBJ2-2; perhaps TRBD1 as D (5 bases). This TCR was recovered from a man aged 18 to 35 in good health and CMV-seropositive. The sample was PBMCs. This CDR3 is CASSQTAPGAGELFF. For the CDR3, the DNA is TGTGCCAGCTCACAGACAGCTCCTGGGGCCGGGGAGCTGTTTTTT.